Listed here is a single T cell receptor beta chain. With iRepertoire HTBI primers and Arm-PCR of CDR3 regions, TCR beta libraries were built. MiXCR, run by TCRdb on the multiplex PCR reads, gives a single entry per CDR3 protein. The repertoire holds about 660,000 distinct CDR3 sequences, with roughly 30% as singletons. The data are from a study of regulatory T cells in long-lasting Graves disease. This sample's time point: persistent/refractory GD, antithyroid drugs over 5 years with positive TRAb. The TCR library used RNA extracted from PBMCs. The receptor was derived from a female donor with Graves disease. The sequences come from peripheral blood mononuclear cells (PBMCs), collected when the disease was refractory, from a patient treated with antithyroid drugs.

In DNA, the CDR3 is TGTGCCAGCAGTCCAGGGGTAGGCAATCAGCCCCAGCATTTT. It codes for CASSPGVGNQPQHF. The rearrangement links TRBV18 to TRBJ1-5, with D perhaps matching TRBD1 (6 bases). CDR3 length: 14 amino acids. Trimming took 8 bases from V and 2 from J, leaving 13 bases between them. The germline CDR1 and CDR2 sequences are KGHSH and LQKENI.